The rows below give T cell receptor beta chains drawn from one sample of a study of blood T cell repertoires in COVID-19. Sequencing used immunoSEQ multiplex PCR; TCRdb keeps in-frame clones, though not all of them. The sample consists of 95,000 to 120,000 clones, about 85% of them appearing once. Sequencing used peripheral blood. Every receptor here comes from a woman aged 55 to 70 with COVID-19, enrolled during active disease. Both conserved end residues are part of each CDR3. A D gene is named only where the DNA matches it firmly. The size of a clone is reported for some rows only, either as once, few or many, or as a class for expanded clones.

>TRBD1|-|TRBJ1-2|TRBV24-1
TGTGCCACCAGTGAACCCGGGACAGGGGTCTATGGCTACACCTTC
CATSEPGTGVYGYTF
>-|-|TRBJ2-2|TRBV6-1
TGTGCCAGCAGTGAAGGAGGGGGTGACACCGGGGAGCTGTTTTTT
CASSEGGGDTGELFF
>TRBD1|-|TRBJ1-2|TRBV7-9
TGTGCCAGCAGCTTTCGGACAGGGGGGTCTGACTATGGCTACACCTTC
CASSFRTGGSDYGYTF
>-|once|TRBJ2-2|TRBV7-2
TGTGCCAGCAGCCCCTCGCGGATCACCGGGGAGCTGTTTTTT
CASSPSRITGELFF
>TRBD1|-|TRBJ1-5|TRBV19
TGTGCCAGTACGGGACAGGGGTATATCACCCAGCATTTT
CASTGQGYITQHF
>TRBD2|-|TRBJ2-3|TRBV5-1
TGCGCCAGCAGCTTGGGGAGCGGGGGCTCCACAGATACGCAGTATTTT
CASSLGSGGSTDTQYF
>-|-|TRBJ2-2|TRBV9
TGTGCCAGCAGCCCCCGGAGGGGGCCGAACACCGGGGAGCTGTTTTTT
CASSPRRGPNTGELFF
>TRBD1|-|TRBJ1-3|TRBV6-5
TGTGCCAGCAGTCCAGGGACAGACTCTGGAAACACCATATATTTT
CASSPGTDSGNTIYF
>-|few|TRBJ2-7|TRBV4-1
TGCGCCAGCAGCCAAAGCCGGGACGGAGGGTACGAGCAGTACTTC
CASSQSRDGGYEQYF
>TRBD1|-|TRBJ1-3|TRBV2
TGTGCCAGCACCGACAGGGTTGTGGGAAACACCATATATTTT
CASTDRVVGNTIYF
>-|few|TRBJ1-1|TRBV7-9
TGTGCCAGCAGCTTAGCAAGGGGGTGGACTGAAGCTTTCTTT
CASSLARGWTEAFF
>TRBD2|-|TRBJ2-5|TRBV19
TGTGCCAGTAGTATTAGACTAGCGGGGGCGTTGACCCAGTACTTC
CASSIRLAGALTQYF
>TRBD1|-|TRBJ2-7|TRBV5-1
TGCGCCAGCAGCTCCTCCGGGACAGTCTACGAGCAGTACTTC
CASSSSGTVYEQYF
>-|-|TRBJ1-1|TRBV19
TGTGCCAGTACCACCCAGTGGTCGAACACTGAAGCTTTCTTT
CASTTQWSNTEAFF
>TRBD1|-|TRBJ1-1|TRBV19
TGTGCCAGTAGTTTAGGACAGGGGAACACTGAAGCTTTCTTT
CASSLGQGNTEAFF
>TRBD1|few|TRBJ1-6|TRBV30
TGTGCCTGGAGTGGGGACAGCAATTCACCCCTCCACTTT
CAWSGDSNSPLHF
>-|-|TRBJ1-4|TRBV5-8
TGTGCCAGCAGCCCGGGAAGGGCAGGGGTAGGGGAAAAACTGTTTTTT
CASSPGRAGVGEKLFF
>TRBD1|-|TRBJ2-1|TRBV7-9
TGTGCCAGCAGCTTACCGGGACAGATGACACCCCGTTACAATGAGCAGTTCTTC
CASSLPGQMTPRYNEQFF
>TRBD2|once|TRBJ2-1|TRBV11-1
TGTGCCAGCAGCTTAGCACCGAGCGGGGGGGCAGGTGAGCAGTTCTTC
CASSLAPSGGAGEQFF
>-|-|TRBJ2-1|TRBV5-4
TGTGCCAGCAGCTTACAGGGCCACAATGAGCAGTTCTTC
CASSLQGHNEQFF
>TRBD1|-|TRBJ1-1|TRBV5-4
TGTGCCAGCAGGGGACAGTTGAACACTGAAGCTTTCTTT
CASRGQLNTEAFF
>-|few|TRBJ1-2|TRBV2
TGTGCCAGCAGTGAGGCAGGGGACTATGGCTACACCTTC
CASSEAGDYGYTF
>-|-|TRBJ2-7|TRBV7-9
TGTGCCAGCAGCTTTGCCTCCTACTACGAGCAGTACTTC
CASSFASYYEQYF
>TRBD1|-|TRBJ1-2|TRBV3-1/TRBV3-2
TGTGCCAGCAGCCCGGTACAGGGGGGATACTATGGCTACACCTTC
CASSPVQGGYYGYTF
>-|-|TRBJ1-1|TRBV6-6
TGTGCCAGCAGTTACGGGGGCACCATCGGAACTGAAGCTTTCTTT
CASSYGGTIGTEAFF
>-|-|TRBJ1-2|TRBV5-4
TGTGCCAGCAGCTCGGGAGTTCCACTCGGATTTTATGGCTACACCTTC
CASSSGVPLGFYGYTF
>-|-|TRBJ2-2|TRBV7-3
TGTGCCAGCAGCTTACAGGGTCCGGACACCGGGGAGCTGTTTTTT
CASSLQGPDTGELFF
>-|-|TRBJ2-3|TRBV24-1
TGTGCCACAGAGAGCCTCTTCACAGATACGCAGTATTTT
CATESLFTDTQYF
>TRBD2|-|TRBJ2-1|TRBV5-5
TGTGCCAGCAGCGAGGCCAGCGGACTAGCGGGGGGCAGGATTTACAATGAGCAGTTCTTC
CASSEASGLAGGRIYNEQFF
>TRBD1|-|TRBJ2-2|TRBV19
TGTGCCAGTAGTCTAGAACAGGGGGCGAACACCGGGGAGCTGTTTTTT
CASSLEQGANTGELFF
>-|-|TRBJ2-1|TRBV18
TGTGCCAGCTCACCACCAATGATACAGGAAGGCAATGAGCAGTTCTTC
CASSPPMIQEGNEQFF
>-|-|TRBJ1-2|TRBV3-1/TRBV3-2
TGTGCCAGCAGCCAAGAGGGGGGGACTGGCTACACCTTC
CASSQEGGTGYTF
>TRBD1|-|TRBJ1-2|TRBV6-5
TGTGCCAGCAGCCTACAGGGGGCGGCCAACTATGGCTACACCTTC
CASSLQGAANYGYTF